Sequencing of this T cell receptor beta chain was carried out in a study of blood T cells in healthy people across ages. Study in general: About one barcoded beta molecule was captured per two T cells (by template switching).

Then a second PCR, running roughly 7 to 11 cycles, was carried out with a sample-barcoded 5' primer and a J-beta primer mix. Researchers report that a template-switch adaptor with 12 random nucleotides tagged each cDNA molecule. TCRdb reprocessed the 5' RACE reads with MiXCR, giving one entry per CDR3 protein. The data hold 1.5 million to 2 million distinct CDR3 sequences, with about two fifths observed a single time. The CDR3 is made up of 15 amino acids. CDR1 and CDR2 (germline): MNHEY, SVGEGT. Trimming took 6 bases from V and 3 from J, leaving 17 bases between them. Each of the donors had ten milliliters of peripheral blood drawn into EDTA-treated Vacutainer tubes.

The sequence was collected from a human donor in good health. V is TRBV6-2 or TRBV6-3 and J is TRBJ2-5, with TRBD2 as a possible D gene (5 bases). The specimen was blood. CDR3 in amino acids: CASSLRGLGKETQYF. In DNA, the CDR3 is TGTGCCAGCAGCCTACGAGGGCTGGGGAAAGAGACCCAGTACTTC.